The clone carrying this T cell receptor beta chain was picked up a small number of times. Its target is not known. cDNA carried unique molecular identifiers, and a universal primer site was added by template switching. Each CDR3 protein gets one entry after TCRdb re-called the 5' RACE reads with MiXCR. The data contain nearly 900,000 distinct CDR3 sequences, 9% to 15% of them singletons. This CDR3 has 14 residues. V was pared by 0 bases and J by 9 bases, with 12 bases between. In germline, CDR1 is MGHRA, CDR2 YSYEKL. These data are taken from a study of identical twins. Study-level points and caveats: Zero-insertion analyses could be partly confounded by invariant MAIT and iNKT cells. An excess of low generation probability was shown by twin-shared out-of-frame alpha sequences.

Separately, the same data were catalogued under a study of yellow fever vaccine responses in identical twins.

Input material: PBMCs. The source is a woman between 18 and 30 years old in good health. The chain uses TRBV4-1 and TRBJ2-1, with D possibly being TRBD2 (5 bases). This CDR3 is CASSQDRGGVEQFF. For the CDR3, the DNA is TGCGCCAGCAGCCAAGATCGAGGAGGAGTTGAGCAGTTCTTC.